A single sample gave rise to the 16 T cell receptor beta chains below, sequenced in a study of T cell repertoires in cytomegalovirus infection (dated by TCRdb to the late 2010s). For sequencing, an Illumina HiSeq 1500 was employed. The public sequencing data were trimmed at Q25 with fastp and processed into clonotypes with MiXCR by TCRdb, which kept only in-frame beta chains. Each record represents a unique CDR3 protein, reported with the most common genes and DNA among its rows. Recorded for this sample are approximately 500,000 distinct CDR3 sequences; roughly 12% of them occurred a single time. 10% to 13% of the sample goes to the ten largest clones. The sample was PBMCs. All receptors derive from a human donor in good health (CMV status not recorded). Some clones in this sample may be carry-over from other donors' samples.

This clonotype was counted ten times or more. The chain carries TRBV7-6 and TRBJ2-1; D ambiguous. V dropped 3 bases and J dropped 0 bases, with 12 bases sitting between them. The germline V gene has CDR1 SGHVS and CDR2 FNYEAQ. The CDR3 has 16 residues. CDR3 coding DNA: TGTGCCAGCAGCTTCCGTAGGTATAGCTCCTACAATGAGCAGTTCTTC. It translates to CASSFRRYSSYNEQFF.

This clonotype was recorded many times. The V and J genes are TRBV10-3 and TRBJ1-2; 10 bases line up with TRBD1. The V gene's germline CDR1 is ENHRY and CDR2 SYGVKD. This CDR3 has 12 amino acids. J gave up 6 bases and V 8 bases, and 3 bases lay outside the gene matches. The CDR3 DNA reads as TGTGCCATCTCCGGGACAGGGGATGGCTACACCTTC. The encoded protein is CAISGTGDGYTF.

This clonotype was observed a few times. The rearrangement joins TRBV7-9 to TRBJ2-4, with TRBD2 matching over 13 bases. Trimming at V came to 5 bases and at J to 1 base, leaving 8 bases not matched to a gene. This CDR3 region has 18 residues. The V gene's germline CDR1 is SEHNR and CDR2 FQNEAQ (reference sequence). The CDR3 DNA follows: TGTGCCAGCAGCCGCGGACTAGCGGGAGTGAAGGCCAAAAACATTCAGTACTTC. Its protein is CASSRGLAGVKAKNIQYF.

This clonotype was counted ten times or more. The genes are TRBV12-3 or TRBV12-4 and TRBJ2-5; D ambiguous. The CDR3 has 14 residues. The V gene lost 0 bases and the J gene lost 1 base, with 6 bases spanning the gap. This chain's CDR3 is CASSLAGIQETQYF. The CDR3 coding sequence is TGTGCCAGCAGTTTAGCAGGAATCCAAGAGACCCAGTACTTC.

The chain has TRBV18 and TRBJ1-3; D is unclear. V lost 0 bases and J lost 0, with 9 bases in between. This CDR3 spans 16 amino acids. The V gene's germline CDR1 is KGHSH and CDR2 LQKENI. The CDR3 loop is CASSPPGTFSGNTIYF. CDR3 nucleotides: TGTGCCAGCTCACCACCAGGTACCTTCTCTGGAAACACCATATATTTT.

This clonotype was seen repeatedly, ten times or more. The V call is TRBV12-3 or TRBV12-4, the J call TRBJ1-3; D possibly corresponds to TRBD1 (5 bases). Trimming cost V 3 bases and J 2 bases, with 11 bases left between them. This CDR3 is built from 15 residues. DNA of the CDR3: TGTGCCAGCAGTTTCCCAGGGAGGGCTGGAAACACCATATATTTT. The encoded protein is CASSFPGRAGNTIYF.

The chain carries TRBV5-1 and TRBJ2-2; D may be TRBD1 or TRBD2 (5 bases each). Trimming took off 1 base at V and 3 bases at J, with 19 bases between the two ends. The CDR3 runs 18 residues. Germline V CDR1 and CDR2: SGHRS, YFSETQ. The CDR3 region is CASSLRGYRDVYTGELFF. The CDR3 nucleotides read TGCGCCAGCAGCTTGAGGGGTTACCGGGACGTCTACACCGGGGAGCTGTTTTTT. The whole variable domain, remainder taken from reference TRBV5-1 and TRBJ2-2, is KAGVTQTPRYLIKTRGQQVTLSCSPISGHRSVSWYQQTPGQGLQFLFEYFSETQRNKGNFPGRFSGRQFSNSRSEMNVSTLELGDSALYLCASSLRGYRDVYTGELFFGEGSRLTVL.

This clonotype was observed many times. V is TRBV27 and J is TRBJ2-1, with 11 bases aligning to TRBD2. This CDR3 is 13 amino acids long. V lost 7 bases and J lost 5; bases outside the gene matches: 1. Per the germline V gene, CDR1 is MNHEY and CDR2 is SMNVEV (reference sequence). CDR3 nucleotides: TGTGCCAGCATAGCGGGGGGGCACAATGAGCAGTTCTTC. Its translation is CASIAGGHNEQFF.

This chain uses TRBV29-1 with TRBJ2-1; TRBD2 matches 9 bases. The CDR3 extends over 14 amino acids. With V trimmed by 6 bases and J by 3 bases, 6 bases remained unmatched. Per the germline V gene, CDR1 is SQVTM and CDR2 is ANQGSEA. This chain's CDR3 is CSVAGTSNYNEQFF. The CDR3 DNA is TGCAGCGTAGCCGGGACTAGCAACTACAATGAGCAGTTCTTC.

This clonotype turned up a few times. The chain recombines TRBV20-1 with TRBJ2-3; 7 nucleotides align to TRBD2. J gave up 0 bases and V 3 bases, and 9 bases lay outside the gene matches. Germline CDR1 is DFQATT and CDR2 is SNEGSKA (reference sequence). The CDR3 spans 16 residues. The CDR3 loop reads CSASPPASGSTDTQYF. The CDR3 region has the DNA TGCAGTGCTAGTCCCCCCGCTAGCGGAAGCACAGATACGCAGTATTTT.

This clonotype was counted at least ten times. The chain carries TRBV2 and TRBJ2-3; D possibly corresponds to TRBD2 (5 bases). The CDR3 loop spans 15 amino acids. The V end lost 7 bases, the J end lost 2 bases, and 16 bases lay between the germline ends. Germline loops: CDR1 SNHLY, CDR2 FYNNEI. The CDR3 nucleotides read TGTGCCAGCACCCCTAGAGGGATCCCCACAGATACGCAGTATTTT. It codes for CASTPRGIPTDTQYF.

The rearrangement links TRBV25-1 to TRBJ2-1, with D perhaps TRBD1 (6 bases). With 2 bases removed from V and 6 bases from J, the gap between germline ends came to 11 bases. The CDR3 extends over 14 amino acids. Germline CDR1 MGHDK, CDR2 SYGVNS. Here the CDR3 reads CASSEGWGPNEQFF. The CDR3 bases are TGTGCCAGCAGTGAAGGATGGGGGCCCAATGAGCAGTTCTTC.

In its sample, this clonotype was seen many times. The chain employs TRBV27 and TRBJ1-3; D is unresolved. Per the germline V gene, CDR1 is MNHEY and CDR2 is SMNVEV (reference sequence). V shed 0 bases and J shed 0 bases, with 9 bases lying between them. CDR3 length equals 16 residues. CDR3 amino acids: CASSLSKGTSGNTIYF. CDR3 bases: TGTGCCAGCAGTTTATCAAAGGGAACCTCTGGAAACACCATATATTTT.

This clonotype has ten or more counts. The CDR3 sequence is CASRPLVPNTGELFF. The CDR3, as DNA: TGTGCCAGCAGGCCCCTAGTGCCAAACACCGGGGAGCTGTTTTTT. The genes are TRBV12-3 or TRBV12-4 and TRBJ2-2; D remains unclear. Between the trimmed V and J ends, which lost 6 bases and 2 bases, there was a span of 13 bases. The CDR3 extends over 15 amino acids.

This clonotype was seen a handful of times. The chain links TRBV7-9 to TRBJ1-4; 9 nucleotides line up with TRBD1. The ends lost 4 bases at V and 5 bases at J; junction bases unmatched: 8. Per germline, CDR1 SEHNR and CDR2 FQNEAQ (reference sequence). The CDR3 has 16 residues. CDR3 bases: TGTGCCAGCAGCTCACGGACAGGGGTAATAAATGAAAAACTGTTTTTT. This gives the protein CASSSRTGVINEKLFF.

This clonotype showed up many times. The chain joins TRBV4-2 to TRBJ1-6; 9 nucleotides agree with TRBD1. V gave up 4 bases and J gave up 7 bases; unmatched junction bases: 11. Per germline, CDR1 LGHNA and CDR2 YNFKEQ. The length of the CDR3 is 17 residues. This chain's CDR3 is CASSPYTLGQGNSPLHF. In nucleotides, the CDR3 is TGTGCCAGCAGCCCGTACACCTTGGGACAGGGAAATTCACCCCTCCACTTT.